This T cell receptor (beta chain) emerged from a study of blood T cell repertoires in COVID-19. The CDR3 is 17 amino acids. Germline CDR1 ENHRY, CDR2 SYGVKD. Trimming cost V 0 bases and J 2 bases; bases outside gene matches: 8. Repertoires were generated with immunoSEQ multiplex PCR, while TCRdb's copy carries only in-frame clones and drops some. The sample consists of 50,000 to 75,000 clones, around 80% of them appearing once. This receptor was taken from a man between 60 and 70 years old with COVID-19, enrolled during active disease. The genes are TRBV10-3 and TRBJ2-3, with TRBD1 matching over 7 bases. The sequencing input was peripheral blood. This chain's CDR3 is CAISESGGRGLTDTQYF. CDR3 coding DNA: TGTGCCATCAGTGAGTCTGGGGGAAGGGGGCTCACAGATACGCAGTATTTT.